A single sample is the source of the 18 T cell receptor beta chains below, sequenced in a study of T-cell reconstitution after alpha-beta-depleted transplantation in children. Preparation of the TCRbeta library involved a method that used unique molecular identifiers. TCRdb ran MiXCR on the PCR reads and lists one entry per CDR3 protein. The data show some 290,000 distinct CDR3 sequences, approximately 23% seen once. The input for sequencing was PBMCs, mostly from graft donor cells, taken 180 days after TCRalphabeta/CD19-depleted stem cell transplant. All receptors derive from a male patient between 5 and 17 years old who had a stem cell transplant for acute lymphoblastic leukemia, so the T cells may come from the graft donor.

This clonotype was seen more than once but under ten times. The chain links TRBV6-5 to TRBJ2-7; unclear D gene. CDR1 and CDR2 from the germline V gene are MNHEY and SVGAGI. V lost 0 bases and J 0 bases, leaving 15 bases between the germline ends. The length of the CDR3 is 17 residues. CDR3 loop: CASSYSGLLKGSYEQYF. CDR3 nucleotides: TGTGCCAGCAGTTACTCGGGGTTACTAAAAGGCTCCTACGAGCAGTACTTC.

This clonotype has just a few counts. The V gene is TRBV12-3 or TRBV12-4, the J gene TRBJ2-7; 9 bases are shared with TRBD1. The CDR3 runs to 14 residues. V shed 6 bases and J 3 bases; nucleotides not matched to a gene: 6. CDR3 amino acids: CASRVDRGGYEQYF. The DNA for the CDR3 is TGTGCCAGCAGGGTCGACAGGGGGGGCTACGAGCAGTACTTC.

This clonotype was counted only a few times. This sequence joins TRBV10-3 and TRBJ1-1; D uncertain. Germline CDR1 is ENHRY and CDR2 is SYGVKD. V was cut by 2 bases and J by 10 bases, with 17 bases left in between. This CDR3 is built from 14 residues. CDR3 DNA: TGTGCCATCAGTGAGCTTGAACGTTCGGATGGAGCTTTCTTT. Amino acid sequence: CAISELERSDGAFF.

This clonotype was found many times. V gene TRBV5-1 combines with J gene TRBJ2-7; D is unresolved. Trimming removed 4 bases from V and 2 bases from J, with 10 bases in between. The germline CDR1 and CDR2 sequences are SGHRS and YFSETQ. The CDR3 sequence is 13 residues long. The CDR3 DNA reads TGCGCCAGCAGCCCGAATAAGCCCTACGAGCAGTACTTC. Protein: CASSPNKPYEQYF.

The V gene is TRBV29-1, the J gene TRBJ2-5, with D possibly matching TRBD2 (5 bases). V lost 6 bases and J 4 bases, leaving 15 bases between the germline ends. The CDR3 totals 13 residues. Per the germline V gene, CDR1 is SQVTM and CDR2 is ANQGSEA. CDR3 DNA: TGCAGCGTCCGTGTAAGAGAGGGAGAGACCCAGTACTTC. It specifies CSVRVREGETQYF.

This clonotype was seen a handful of times. V usage is TRBV7-3 and J usage is TRBJ2-5; 7 bases fit TRBD2. The V and J ends lost 4 bases and 0 bases, in that order; junction bases with no gene match: 5. The CDR3 is 15 amino acids. The germline V gene encodes CDR1 SGHTA and CDR2 FQGTGA. The CDR3 loop is CASSSQRGNQETQYF. Here the CDR3 DNA reads TGTGCCAGCAGCTCCCAGCGGGGAAACCAAGAGACCCAGTACTTC.

This clonotype was counted only a few times. This chain links TRBV21-1 with TRBJ2-1; the table gives TRBD2 as D, unverified against the DNA. TRBV21-1 is reported as a pseudogene. The CDR3 length is 13 residues. The DNA for the CDR3 is TGTGCCAGCAGCAAAGGAAGCTGCGGGGAGCAGTTCTTC. Translating gives CASSKGSCGEQFF.

This chain uses TRBV6-2 or TRBV6-3 with TRBJ2-1; 10 bases map to TRBD2. J gave up 7 bases and V 0 bases, and 6 bases lay outside the gene matches. CDR3 length: 16 residues. CDR1 and CDR2 from the germline V gene are MNHEY and SVGEGT. The DNA for the CDR3 is TGTGCCAGCAGTTACTCGAAGAGCGGGAGGGTGAATGAGCAGTTCTTC. Encoded protein: CASSYSKSGRVNEQFF.

This chain uses TRBV7-2 with TRBJ2-1, with TRBD2 matching over 7 bases. CDR1 SGHTA and CDR2 FQGNSA come from the germline V gene. CDR3 length equals 13 residues. Losses at the gene ends were 8 bases for V and 7 bases for J; bases not matched to a gene: 8. Here the CDR3 DNA reads TGTGCCAGCGGGACCTGGACTAGAAATGAGCAGTTCTTC. Its translation is CASGTWTRNEQFF.

The chain is built from TRBV5-1 and TRBJ2-1; D perhaps matches TRBD2 (5 bases). With 3 bases removed from V and 1 base from J, the gap between germline ends came to 11 bases. Per the germline V gene, CDR1 is SGHRS and CDR2 is YFSETQ. The CDR3 is made up of 15 amino acids. The CDR3 nucleotides are TGCGCCAGCAGCTCAGTAGCGAGTTCCTACAATGAGCAGTTCTTC. It is translated as CASSSVASSYNEQFF.

This clonotype was detected a few times. This chain joins TRBV5-1 and TRBJ2-2; unclear D gene. Trimming pared 1 base from V and 3 bases from J, leaving 7 bases between. Looked up from germline, CDR1 is SGHRS and CDR2 is YFSETQ. There are 14 residues in the CDR3. CDR3 coding DNA: TGCGCCAGCAGCTTGAACCCTGACACCGGGGAGCTGTTTTTT. Protein product: CASSLNPDTGELFF.

The chain has TRBV12-3 or TRBV12-4 and TRBJ1-2; D gene unclear. This CDR3 is 13 amino acids long. Trimming pared 2 bases from V and 4 bases from J, leaving 8 bases between. The CDR3 nucleotides are TGTGCCAGCAGTTTAAACACTTTCTATGGCTACACCTTC. Protein: CASSLNTFYGYTF.

Concerning this clonotype itself: Because the CDR3's place on the DNA is in doubt, the DNA is left out and the CDR3 is given as listed by TCRdb. V is TRBV7-8 and J is TRBJ2-2; the table names TRBD2, a call not compared with the DNA. In germline, CDR1 is SGHVS, CDR2 FQNEAQ. Ends included, the CDR3 has 17 residues. The chain's CDR3 is CASSLVGTSRNTGSCFF.

The table lists this clonotype with a few counts. The V call is TRBV29-1, the J call TRBJ2-7, with TRBD2 identical over 14 bases. This CDR3 contains 15 residues. V lost 1 base to trimming and J lost 4 bases; unmatched junction nucleotides: 3. Germline V gene lookup returns CDR1 SQVTM and CDR2 ANQGSEA. The CDR3 DNA is TGCAGCGTTGAAGCCCGGACTAGCGGGAGGTACGAGCAGTACTTC. Translated: CSVEARTSGRYEQYF.

V and J are TRBV4-1 and TRBJ1-3; D uncertain. Trimming left V 0 bases short and J 2 bases short, with 5 bases between. Germline V CDR1 and CDR2: MGHRA, YSYEKL. CDR3 length equals 14 residues. CDR3 DNA sequence: TGCGCCAGCAGCCAAGATGTACCTGGAAACACCATATATTTT. Protein: CASSQDVPGNTIYF.

This clonotype came up a few times. This chain joins TRBV12-3 or TRBV12-4 and TRBJ2-7; D not resolved. The V end was cut by 1 base, the J end by 0 bases, with 13 bases between. The CDR3 is 16 residues long. The CDR3 DNA follows: TGTGCCAGCAGTTTAGACGGGCCCCCGAGCTCCTACGAGCAGTACTTC. Translation gives CASSLDGPPSSYEQYF.

The J gene is TRBJ1-5, the V gene TRBV12-3 or TRBV12-4, with TRBD1 as a possible D gene (5 bases). This CDR3 comprises 16 residues. The V end was cut by 5 bases, the J end by 3 bases, with 17 bases between. The CDR3 loop reads CASSTGTPGPNQPQHF. Written as DNA, the CDR3 is TGTGCCAGCAGTACCGGGACCCCAGGACCCAATCAGCCCCAGCATTTT.

CDR3 amino acids: CASSLKTSLYEQYF. DNA of the CDR3: TGCGCCAGCAGCTTAAAGACTAGCCTCTACGAGCAGTACTTC. The V call is TRBV5-1, the J call TRBJ2-7; 7 bases match TRBD2. The CDR3 covers 14 residues. CDR1 and CDR2 (germline): SGHRS, YFSETQ. Trimming took 2 bases from V and 3 from J; bases not matched to a gene: 5.